The clone carrying this TCR beta chain appeared once. Its antigen is still unknown. Each donor's status was that of a healthy bone marrow donor. The length of the CDR3 is 17 residues. V lost 3 bases to trimming and J lost 0 bases, with 16 bases between them. Germline CDR1 reads LGHNA; CDR2 reads YNFKEQ. In the PCR, 60 Vbeta and 13 Jbeta primers were used. Generated by immunoSEQ multiplex PCR, the TCRdb table keeps only in-frame clones and is missing some. The repertoire consists of 150,000 or so clones, with over 60% occurring once and the leading ten covering 0.5% to 0.85%. The sample is drawn from a study of cytomegalovirus exposure and HLA in healthy donors. Study results and caveats: A previous analysis found most TCR beta V segments productive roughly 90% or roughly 30% of the time. V- and J-gene trimming of TCR beta was linked (in a later analysis) to a missense DCLRE1C variant. CMV antigen specificity of three CMV-associated chains was confirmed in vitro.

Sequencing was carried out using PBMCs. The receptor's source is a male donor in good health and CMV-seronegative. The J gene is TRBJ2-3, the V gene TRBV4-2, with D tentatively TRBD2 (7 bases). Here the CDR3 reads CASSQKRGGGSTDTQYF. CDR3 nucleotides: TGTGCCAGCAGCCAGAAACGAGGGGGGGGGAGCACAGATACGCAGTATTTT.